This T cell receptor beta chain was sequenced in a study of T cells in Graves' hyperthyroidism and ophthalmopathy. Amplification yielded TCR beta CDR3 regions, with RNA transcripts as the source. An initial round of RT-PCR targeting the TCR CDR3 relied on the HTBI primer set. TCRdb re-called the multiplex PCR reads with MiXCR, one entry per CDR3 protein. The sample lists a few hundred thousand distinct CDR3 sequences, under 60% occurring once. V lost 3 bases and J 4 bases, leaving 4 bases between the germline ends. The germline gives CDR1 DFQATT, CDR2 SNEGSKA (reference sequence). CDR3 length: 12 amino acids.

The sample consisted of peripheral blood or thyroid tissue (not recorded which). The V call is TRBV20-1, the J call TRBJ2-6, with D unclear. This receptor was taken from a woman aged 18-29 years with Graves' hyperthyroidism. As DNA, the CDR3 is TGCAGTGCTAGTAGGGGGGCCAACGTCCTGACTTTC. Translation: CSASRGANVLTF.